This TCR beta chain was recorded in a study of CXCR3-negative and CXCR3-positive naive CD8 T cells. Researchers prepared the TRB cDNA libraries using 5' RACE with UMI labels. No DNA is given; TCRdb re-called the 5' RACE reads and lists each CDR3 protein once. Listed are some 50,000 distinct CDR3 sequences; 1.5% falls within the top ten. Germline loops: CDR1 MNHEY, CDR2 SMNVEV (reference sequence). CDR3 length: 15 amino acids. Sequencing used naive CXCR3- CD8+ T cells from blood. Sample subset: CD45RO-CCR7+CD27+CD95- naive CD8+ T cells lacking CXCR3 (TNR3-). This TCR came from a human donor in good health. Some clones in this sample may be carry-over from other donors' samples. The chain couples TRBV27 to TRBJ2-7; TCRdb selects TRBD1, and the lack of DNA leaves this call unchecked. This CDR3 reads CASRLTGTGFYEQYF.